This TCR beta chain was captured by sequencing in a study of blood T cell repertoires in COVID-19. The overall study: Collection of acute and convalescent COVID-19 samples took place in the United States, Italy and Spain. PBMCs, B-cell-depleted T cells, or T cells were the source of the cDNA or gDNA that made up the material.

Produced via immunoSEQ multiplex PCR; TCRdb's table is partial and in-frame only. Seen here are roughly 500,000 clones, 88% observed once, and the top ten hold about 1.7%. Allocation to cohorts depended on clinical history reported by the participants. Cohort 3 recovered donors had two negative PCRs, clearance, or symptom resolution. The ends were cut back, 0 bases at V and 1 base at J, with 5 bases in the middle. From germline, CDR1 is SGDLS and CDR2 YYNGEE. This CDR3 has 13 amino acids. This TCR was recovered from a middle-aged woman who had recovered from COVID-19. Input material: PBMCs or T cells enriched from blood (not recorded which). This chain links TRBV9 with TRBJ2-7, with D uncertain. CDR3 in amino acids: CASSVGLSYEQYF. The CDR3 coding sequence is TGTGCCAGCAGCGTAGGTCTGTCCTACGAGCAGTACTTC.